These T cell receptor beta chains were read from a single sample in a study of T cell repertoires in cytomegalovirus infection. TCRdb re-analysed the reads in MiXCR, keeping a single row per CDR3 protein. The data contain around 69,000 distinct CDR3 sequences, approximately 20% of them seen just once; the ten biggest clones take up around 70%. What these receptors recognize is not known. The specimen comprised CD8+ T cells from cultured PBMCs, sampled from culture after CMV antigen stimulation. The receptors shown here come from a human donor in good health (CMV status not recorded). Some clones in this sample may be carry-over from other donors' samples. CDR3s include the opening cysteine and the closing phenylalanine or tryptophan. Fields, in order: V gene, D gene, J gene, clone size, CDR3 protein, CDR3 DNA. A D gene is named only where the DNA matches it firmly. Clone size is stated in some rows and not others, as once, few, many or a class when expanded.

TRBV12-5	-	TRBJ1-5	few	CASGLDHSNQPQHF	TGTGCTAGTGGTTTGGATCATAGCAATCAGCCCCAGCATTTT
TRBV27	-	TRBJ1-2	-	CATSKNPLYGYTF	TGTGCCACCTCCAAAAACCCCCTCTATGGCTACACCTTC
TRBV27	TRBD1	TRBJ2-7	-	CASSLSGTEVSEQYF	TGTGCCAGCAGTTTATCCGGGACAGAAGTTTCCGAGCAGTACTTC
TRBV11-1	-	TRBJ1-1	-	CASSLEGPTINTEAFF	TGTGCCAGCAGCTTAGAGGGCCCGACGATAAACACTGAAGCTTTCTTT
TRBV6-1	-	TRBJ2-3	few	CASSTFSPRLGADTQYF	TGTGCCAGCAGCACCTTTTCCCCGAGGCTGGGGGCAGATACGCAGTATTTT
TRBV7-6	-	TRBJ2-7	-	CASSPSNGYEQYF	TGTGCCAGCAGCCCTTCCAACGGCTACGAGCAGTACTTC
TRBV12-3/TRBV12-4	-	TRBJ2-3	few	CASTTQGTQYF	TGTGCCAGCACGACCCAAGGGACGCAGTATTTT
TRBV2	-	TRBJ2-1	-	CASSGHDNEQFF	TGTGCCAGCAGTGGACACGACAATGAGCAGTTCTTC
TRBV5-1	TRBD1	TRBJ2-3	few	CASSLPGGSSTDTQYF	TGCGCCAGCAGCCTACCAGGGGGCTCTAGCACAGATACGCAGTATTTT
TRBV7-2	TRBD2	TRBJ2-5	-	CASSSVGGTSAETQYF	TGTGCCAGCAGCTCCGTTGGGGGGACTAGCGCGGAGACCCAGTACTTC
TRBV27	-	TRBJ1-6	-	CASSPLTSKPLHF	TGTGCCAGCAGTCCCTTGACCTCGAAACCCCTCCACTTT
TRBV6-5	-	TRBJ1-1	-	CASSEMLEAFF	TGTGCCAGCAGTGAAATGCTTGAAGCTTTCTTT
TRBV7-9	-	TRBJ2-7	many	CASSSDWSYEQYF	TGTGCCAGCAGCTCGGACTGGTCCTACGAGCAGTACTTC
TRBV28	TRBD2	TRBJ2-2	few	CASSFIGGGTGELFF	TGTGCCAGCAGTTTTATTGGGGGGGGCACCGGGGAGCTGTTTTTT
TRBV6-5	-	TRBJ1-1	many	CASSPQEADTEAFF	TGTGCCAGCAGTCCCCAGGAGGCGGACACTGAAGCTTTCTTT
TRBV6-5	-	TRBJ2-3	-	CASSYSSGTQPQYF	TGTGCCAGCAGTTACTCCTCAGGGACCCAGCCCCAGTATTTT
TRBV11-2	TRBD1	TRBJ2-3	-	CASSTGVDTQYF	TGTGCCAGCAGCACAGGGGTGGATACGCAGTATTTT
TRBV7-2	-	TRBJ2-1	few	CASSLDPGSYNEQFF	TGTGCCAGCAGCTTAGATCCAGGAAGCTACAATGAGCAGTTCTTC
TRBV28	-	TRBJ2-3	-	CASSLDIGVRTDTQYF	TGTGCCAGCAGTTTGGATATAGGGGTTCGGACAGATACGCAGTATTTT
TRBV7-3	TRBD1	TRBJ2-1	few	CASSLGGYYNEQFF	TGTGCCAGCAGTTTAGGGGGCTACTACAATGAGCAGTTCTTC
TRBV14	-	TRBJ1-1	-	CASSQEGQLGVPLNTEAFF	TGTGCCAGCAGCCAAGAAGGTCAATTGGGAGTACCCCTGAACACTGAAGCTTTCTTT
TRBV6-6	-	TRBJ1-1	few	CASSPEDDTEAFF	TGTGCCAGCAGCCCCGAGGACGACACTGAAGCTTTCTTT
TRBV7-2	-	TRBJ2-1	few	CASSLGGLSSSYNEQFF	TGTGCCAGCAGCTTGGGGGGACTTTCGAGCTCCTACAATGAGCAGTTCTTC
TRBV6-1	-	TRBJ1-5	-	CASSERSGEVSNQPQHF	TGTGCCAGCAGTGAAAGAAGTGGCGAAGTTAGCAATCAGCCCCAGCATTTT
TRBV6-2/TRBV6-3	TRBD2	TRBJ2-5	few	CASSPQRGAGKTQYF	TGTGCCAGCAGTCCCCAGCGGGGGGCCGGGAAGACCCAGTACTTC
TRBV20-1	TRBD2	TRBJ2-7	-	CSADILSGTSGYEQYF	TGCAGTGCCGACATATTAAGCGGGACTAGCGGGTACGAGCAGTACTTC
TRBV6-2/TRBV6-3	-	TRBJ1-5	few	CASSYRNTGNQPQHF	TGTGCCAGCAGTTACAGGAACACTGGCAATCAGCCCCAGCATTTT
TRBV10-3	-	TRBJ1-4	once	CAIWAEYNEKLFF	TGTGCCATCTGGGCAGAGTATAATGAAAAACTGTTTTTT
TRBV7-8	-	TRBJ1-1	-	CASSLAAGAEAFF	TGTGCCAGCAGCTTAGCGGCAGGAGCTGAAGCTTTCTTT
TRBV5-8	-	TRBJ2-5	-	CASSDPSLQETQYF	TGTGCCAGCAGCGACCCCAGCCTCCAAGAGACCCAGTACTTC
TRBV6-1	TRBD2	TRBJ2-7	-	CASSPPTSGVYEQYF	TGTGCCAGCAGTCCCCCGACTAGCGGGGTCTACGAGCAGTACTTC
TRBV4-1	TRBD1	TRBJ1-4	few	CASSPPLTGGNEKLFF	TGCGCCAGCAGCCCGCCCTTGACAGGGGGGAATGAAAAACTGTTTTTT
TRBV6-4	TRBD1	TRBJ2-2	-	CASSETGGDTGELFF	TGTGCCAGCAGTGAGACAGGGGGCGACACCGGGGAGCTGTTTTTT
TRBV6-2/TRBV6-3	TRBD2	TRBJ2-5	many	CAIGGVRQETQYF	TGTGCCATCGGGGGGGTCCGCCAAGAGACCCAGTACTTC
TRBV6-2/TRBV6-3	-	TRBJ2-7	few	CASSYDRTYEQYF	TGTGCCAGCAGTTACGACAGGACCTACGAGCAGTACTTC
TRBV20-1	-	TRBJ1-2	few	CSASPQDNYGYTF	TGCAGTGCTAGCCCCCAGGACAACTATGGCTACACCTTC
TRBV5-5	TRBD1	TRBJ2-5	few	CASSLAGDRGPVETQYF	TGTGCCAGCAGCTTGGCCGGGGACAGGGGGCCTGTAGAGACCCAGTACTTC
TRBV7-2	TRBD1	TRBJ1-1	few	CASSLAGTEGSTEAFF	TGTGCCAGCAGCTTGGCCGGGACAGAGGGGAGCACTGAAGCTTTCTTT
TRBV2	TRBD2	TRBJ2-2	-	CASSLAGGAGELFF	TGTGCCAGCAGCCTAGCGGGGGGCGCCGGGGAGCTGTTTTTT
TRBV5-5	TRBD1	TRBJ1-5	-	CASSPGGTEPWTGNQPQHF	TGTGCCAGCAGTCCTGGCGGGACAGAGCCCTGGACGGGCAATCAGCCCCAGCATTTT
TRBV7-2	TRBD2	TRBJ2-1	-	CASSFRTSGINEQFF	TGTGCCAGCAGCTTTAGGACTAGCGGGATCAATGAGCAGTTCTTC
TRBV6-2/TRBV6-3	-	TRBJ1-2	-	CASSWTTPYGYTF	TGTGCCAGCAGTTGGACAACCCCCTATGGCTACACCTTC